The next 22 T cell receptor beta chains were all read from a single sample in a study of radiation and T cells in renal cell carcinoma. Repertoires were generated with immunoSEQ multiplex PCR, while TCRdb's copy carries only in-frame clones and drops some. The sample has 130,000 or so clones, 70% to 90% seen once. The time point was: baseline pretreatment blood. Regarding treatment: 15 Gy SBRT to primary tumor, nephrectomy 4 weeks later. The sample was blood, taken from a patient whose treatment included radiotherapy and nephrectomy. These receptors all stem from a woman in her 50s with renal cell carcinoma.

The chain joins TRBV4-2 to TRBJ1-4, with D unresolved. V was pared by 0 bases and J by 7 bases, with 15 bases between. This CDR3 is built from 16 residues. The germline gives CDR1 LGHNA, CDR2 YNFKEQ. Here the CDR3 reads CASSQDPAGPSEKLFF. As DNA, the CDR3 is TGTGCCAGCAGCCAAGATCCCGCCGGACCATCTGAAAAACTGTTTTTT.

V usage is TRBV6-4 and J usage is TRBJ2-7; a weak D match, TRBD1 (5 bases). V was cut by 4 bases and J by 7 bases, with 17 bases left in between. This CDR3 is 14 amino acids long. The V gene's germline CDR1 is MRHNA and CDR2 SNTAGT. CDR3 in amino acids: CASSVPPGPPEQYF. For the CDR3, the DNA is TGTGCCAGCAGTGTACCCCCAGGGCCTCCAGAGCAGTACTTC.

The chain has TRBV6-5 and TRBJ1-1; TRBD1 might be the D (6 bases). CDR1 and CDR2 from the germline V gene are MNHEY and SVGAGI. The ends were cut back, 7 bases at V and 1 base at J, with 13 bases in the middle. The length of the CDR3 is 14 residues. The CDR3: CASILLGQNTEAFF. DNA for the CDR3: TGTGCCAGCATTCTACTGGGACAGAACACTGAAGCTTTCTTT.

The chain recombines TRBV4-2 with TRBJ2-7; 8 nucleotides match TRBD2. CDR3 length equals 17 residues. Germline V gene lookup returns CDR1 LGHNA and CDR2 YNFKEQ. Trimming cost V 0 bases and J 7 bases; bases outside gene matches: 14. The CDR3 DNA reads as TGTGCCAGCAGCCAAGAGAATCCTTCGGGGGGGCCTTGGGAGCAGTACTTC. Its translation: CASSQENPSGGPWEQYF.

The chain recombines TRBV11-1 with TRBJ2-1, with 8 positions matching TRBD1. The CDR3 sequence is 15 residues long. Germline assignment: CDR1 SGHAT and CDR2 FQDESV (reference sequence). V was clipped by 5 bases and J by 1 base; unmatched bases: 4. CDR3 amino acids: CASSPQGVSYNEQFF. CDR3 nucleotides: TGTGCCAGCAGCCCACAGGGGGTATCCTACAATGAGCAGTTCTTC.

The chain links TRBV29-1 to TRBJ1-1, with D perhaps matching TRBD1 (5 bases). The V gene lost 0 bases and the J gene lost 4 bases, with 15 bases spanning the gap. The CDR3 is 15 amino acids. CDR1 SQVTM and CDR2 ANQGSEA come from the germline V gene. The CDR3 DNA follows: TGCAGCGTTGAAGATCGTGAGGGACGGACCACTGAAGCTTTCTTT. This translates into CSVEDREGRTTEAFF. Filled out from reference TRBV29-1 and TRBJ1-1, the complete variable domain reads SAVISQKPSRDICQRGTSLTIQCQVDSQVTMMFWYRQQPGQSLTLIATANQGSEATYESGFVIDKFPISRPNLTFSTLTVSNMSPEDSSIYLCSVEDREGRTTEAFFGQGTRLTVV.

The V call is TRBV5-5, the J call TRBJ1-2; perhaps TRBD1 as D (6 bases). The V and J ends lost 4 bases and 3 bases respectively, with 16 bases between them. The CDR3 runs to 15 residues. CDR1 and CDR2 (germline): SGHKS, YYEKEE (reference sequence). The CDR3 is CASSPNSDRYYGYTF. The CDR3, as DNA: TGTGCCAGCAGCCCGAATTCCGACAGGTACTATGGCTACACCTTC.

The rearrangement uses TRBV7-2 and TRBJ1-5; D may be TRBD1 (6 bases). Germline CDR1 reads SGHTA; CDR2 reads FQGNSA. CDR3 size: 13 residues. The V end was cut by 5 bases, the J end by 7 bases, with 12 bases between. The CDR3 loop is CASSAQGSQPQHF. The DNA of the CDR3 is TGTGCCAGCAGCGCACAGGGTTCACAGCCCCAGCATTTT.

The CDR3 nucleotides are TGTGCCAGCAGCTTCGAAGAGTCTGGGGCCAACGTCCTGACTTTC. Translating gives CASSFEESGANVLTF. The J gene is TRBJ2-6, the V gene TRBV7-9, with D unclear. The CDR3 has 15 residues. V was pared by 3 bases and J by 1 base, with 7 bases between. Germline loops: CDR1 SEHNR, CDR2 FQNEAQ (reference sequence).

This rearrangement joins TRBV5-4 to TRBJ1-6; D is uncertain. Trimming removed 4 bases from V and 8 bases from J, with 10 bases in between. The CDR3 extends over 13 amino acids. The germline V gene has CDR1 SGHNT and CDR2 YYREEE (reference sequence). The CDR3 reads CASSVSWDSPLHF. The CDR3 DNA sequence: TGTGCCAGCAGCGTATCCTGGGATTCACCCCTCCACTTT.

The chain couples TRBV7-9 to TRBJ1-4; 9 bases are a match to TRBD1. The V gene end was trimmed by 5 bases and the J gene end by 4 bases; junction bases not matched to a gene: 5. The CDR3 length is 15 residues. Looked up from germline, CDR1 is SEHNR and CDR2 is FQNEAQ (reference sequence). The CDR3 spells CASSAGTGINEKLFF. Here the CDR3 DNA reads TGTGCCAGCAGCGCCGGGACAGGGATTAATGAAAAACTGTTTTTT.

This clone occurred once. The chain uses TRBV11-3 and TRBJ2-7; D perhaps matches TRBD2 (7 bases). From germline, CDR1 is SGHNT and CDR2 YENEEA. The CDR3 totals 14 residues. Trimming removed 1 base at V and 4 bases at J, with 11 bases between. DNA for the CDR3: TGTGCCAGCAGCTTAGGCAGGGGAGGGTACGAGCAGTACTTC. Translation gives CASSLGRGGYEQYF.

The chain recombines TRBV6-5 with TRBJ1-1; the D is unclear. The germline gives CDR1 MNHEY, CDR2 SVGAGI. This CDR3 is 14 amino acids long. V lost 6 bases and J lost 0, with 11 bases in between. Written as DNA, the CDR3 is TGTGCCAGCAGGGCGACGGAGATGAACACTGAAGCTTTCTTT. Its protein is CASRATEMNTEAFF.

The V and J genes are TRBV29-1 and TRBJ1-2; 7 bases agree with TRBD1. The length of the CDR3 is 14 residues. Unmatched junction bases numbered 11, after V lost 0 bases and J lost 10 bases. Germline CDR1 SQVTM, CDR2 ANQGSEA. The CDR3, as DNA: TGCAGCGTTGAAGATCTCGACAGGGAGTCGGCCTACACCTTC. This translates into CSVEDLDRESAYTF.

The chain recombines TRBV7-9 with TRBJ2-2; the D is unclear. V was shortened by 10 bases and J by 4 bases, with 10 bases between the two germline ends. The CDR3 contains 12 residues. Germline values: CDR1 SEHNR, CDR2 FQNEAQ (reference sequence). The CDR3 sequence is CATLGVTGELFF. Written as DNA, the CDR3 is TGTGCCACCTTGGGTGTCACCGGGGAGCTGTTTTTT. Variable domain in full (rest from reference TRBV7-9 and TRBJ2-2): DTGVSQNPRHKITKRGQNVTFRCDPISEHNRLYWYRQTLGQGPEFLTYFQNEAQLEKSRLLSDRFSAERPKGSFSTLEIQRTEQGDSAMYLCATLGVTGELFFGEGSRLTVL.

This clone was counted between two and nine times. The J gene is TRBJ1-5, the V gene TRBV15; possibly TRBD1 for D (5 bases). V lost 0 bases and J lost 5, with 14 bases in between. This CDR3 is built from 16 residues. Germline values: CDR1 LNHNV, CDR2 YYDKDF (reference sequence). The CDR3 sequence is CATSREGAKTHQPQHF. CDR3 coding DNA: TGTGCCACCAGCAGAGAAGGGGCTAAGACACATCAGCCCCAGCATTTT.

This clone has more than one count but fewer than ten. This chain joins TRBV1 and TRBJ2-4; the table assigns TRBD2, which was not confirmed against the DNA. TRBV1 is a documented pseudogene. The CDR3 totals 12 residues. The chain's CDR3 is CTSRGVAGIQYF. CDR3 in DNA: TGCACCAGCAGGGGGGTAGCGGGGATTCAGTACTTC.

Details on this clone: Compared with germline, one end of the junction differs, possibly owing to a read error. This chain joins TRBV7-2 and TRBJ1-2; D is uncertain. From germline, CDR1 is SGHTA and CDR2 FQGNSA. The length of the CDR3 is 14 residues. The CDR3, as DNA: TGTGCCACCAGCTTTCATGGGCCCCGGGGTGGCTACACCTTC. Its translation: CATSFHGPRGGYTF.

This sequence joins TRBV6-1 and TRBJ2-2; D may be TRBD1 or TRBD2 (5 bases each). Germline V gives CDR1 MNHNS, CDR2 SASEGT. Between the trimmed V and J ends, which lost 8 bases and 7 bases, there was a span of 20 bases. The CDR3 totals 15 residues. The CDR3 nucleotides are TGTGCCAGCGCCCCTTTCGGGGCAGTCATCGGGGAGCTGTTTTTT. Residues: CASAPFGAVIGELFF.

CDR3 bases: TGTGCCAGCAGCCCGGTCAGGGGGAGGACTGAAGCTTTCTTT. Residues: CASSPVRGRTEAFF. The chain couples TRBV7-9 to TRBJ1-1; 7 bases match TRBD1. The CDR3 runs to 14 residues. The V segment lost 5 bases and the J segment 5 bases; nucleotides outside the gene matches: 8. Germline CDR1 is SEHNR and CDR2 is FQNEAQ (reference sequence).

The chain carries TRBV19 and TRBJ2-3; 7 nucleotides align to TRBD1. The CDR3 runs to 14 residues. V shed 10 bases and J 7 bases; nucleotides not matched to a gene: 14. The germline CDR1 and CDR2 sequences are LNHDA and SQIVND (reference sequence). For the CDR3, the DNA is TGTGCCACTAACCCGACAGGGTCGGAAAATACGCAGTATTTT. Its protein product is CATNPTGSENTQYF. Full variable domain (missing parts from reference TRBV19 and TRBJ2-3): DGGITQSPKYLFRKEGQNVTLSCEQNLNHDAMYWYRQDPGQGLRLIYYSQIVNDFQKGDIAEGYSVSREKKESFPLTVTSAQKNPTAFYLCATNPTGSENTQYFGPGTRLTVL.

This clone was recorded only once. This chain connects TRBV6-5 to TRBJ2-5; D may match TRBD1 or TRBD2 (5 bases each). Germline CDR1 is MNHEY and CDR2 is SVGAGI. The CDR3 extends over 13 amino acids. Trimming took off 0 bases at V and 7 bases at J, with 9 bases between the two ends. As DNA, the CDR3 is TGTGCCAGCAGTTACTCAGGGGACGGGACCCAGTACTTC. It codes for CASSYSGDGTQYF.